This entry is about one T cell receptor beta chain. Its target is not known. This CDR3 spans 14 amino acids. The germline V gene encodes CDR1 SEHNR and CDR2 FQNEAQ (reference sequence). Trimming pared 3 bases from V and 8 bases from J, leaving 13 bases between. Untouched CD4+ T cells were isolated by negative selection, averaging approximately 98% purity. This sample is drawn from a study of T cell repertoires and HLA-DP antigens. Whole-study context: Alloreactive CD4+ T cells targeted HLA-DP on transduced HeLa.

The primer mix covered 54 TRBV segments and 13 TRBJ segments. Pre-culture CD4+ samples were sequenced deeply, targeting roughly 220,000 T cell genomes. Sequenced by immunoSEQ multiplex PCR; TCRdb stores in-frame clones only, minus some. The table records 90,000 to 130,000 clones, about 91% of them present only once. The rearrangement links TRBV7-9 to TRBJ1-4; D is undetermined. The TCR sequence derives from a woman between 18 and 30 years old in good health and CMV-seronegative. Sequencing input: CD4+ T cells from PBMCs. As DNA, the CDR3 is TGTGCCAGCAGCTTTTACGATTCGGGGGAAAAACTGTTTTTT. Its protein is CASSFYDSGEKLFF.